Below are 23 T cell receptor beta chains sequenced from a single sample in a study of T cells in Graves' hyperthyroidism and ophthalmopathy. Researchers amplified the TCR beta CDR3 regions from RNA transcripts. An initial round of RT-PCR targeting the TCR CDR3 relied on the HTBI primer set. TCRdb recomputed calls from the multiplex PCR reads with MiXCR, one row per CDR3 protein. Among more than 500,000 distinct CDR3 sequences listed, over 45% were seen once. Sequencing was performed on peripheral blood or thyroid tissue (not recorded which). The receptors were gathered from an adult woman with Graves' disease, either hyperthyroidism or ophthalmopathy (not recorded which).

The CDR3 spells CATSDPRSGNTIYF. In DNA, the CDR3 is TGTGCCACCAGTGATCCTCGCTCGGGAAACACCATATATTTT. This chain links TRBV24-1 with TRBJ1-3; no clear D. Per germline, CDR1 KGHDR and CDR2 SFDVKD. V lost 3 bases, J lost 4 bases, and 9 bases lay in between. The CDR3 extends over 14 amino acids.

This clonotype was detected ten times or more. V usage is TRBV19 and J usage is TRBJ1-5; D not resolved. Trimming shortened V by 2 bases and J by 4 bases, and 6 bases separated the two germline ends. The CDR3 consists of 13 residues. Per germline, CDR1 LNHDA and CDR2 SQIVND (reference sequence). Written as DNA, the CDR3 is TGTGCCAGTAGTATAAGTGTAAATCAGCCCCAGCATTTT. Its translation: CASSISVNQPQHF.

Ten or more counts support this clonotype. The chain couples TRBV24-1 to TRBJ1-6, with 7 positions matching TRBD1. CDR1 KGHDR and CDR2 SFDVKD come from the germline V gene. Unmatched junction bases numbered 9, after V lost 4 bases and J lost 7 bases. This CDR3 contains 16 residues. The CDR3 region is CATSDPRQGRNSPLHF. The CDR3 nucleotides are TGTGCCACCAGTGACCCGCGACAGGGTAGGAATTCACCCCTCCACTTT.

The chain carries TRBV29-1 and TRBJ2-7, with 11 bases matching TRBD2. CDR1 and CDR2 (germline): SQVTM, ANQGSEA. Unmatched junction bases numbered 12, after V lost 6 bases and J lost 2 bases. The CDR3 is made up of 16 amino acids. The DNA for the CDR3 is TGCAGCGTCCAACAGGAGCTAGCGGGAGGCACCTACGAGCAGTACTTC. The encoded protein is CSVQQELAGGTYEQYF.

About this clonotype itself: A much more abundant neighbour one base away suggests this may be a read error. The rearrangement joins TRBV20-1 to TRBJ2-5; 10 bases match TRBD2. V lost 3 bases and J lost 7; bases outside the gene matches: 8. The germline V gene encodes CDR1 DFQATT and CDR2 SNEGSKA (reference sequence). The CDR3 runs to 14 residues. The CDR3 sequence: CSARASGSFGTQYF. In DNA, the CDR3 is TGCAGTGCTAGGGCTAGCGGGAGCTTTGGGACCCAGTACTTC.

This clonotype occurred a few times. The CDR3 here is CASSVGHQETQYF. In DNA, the CDR3 is TGTGCCAGCAGCGTAGGGCATCAAGAGACCCAGTACTTC. This sequence joins TRBV9 and TRBJ2-5; D is unclear. V was clipped by 0 bases and J by 2 bases, with 5 bases between them. The CDR3 is made up of 13 amino acids. Germline lookup yields CDR1 SGDLS and CDR2 YYNGEE. Full variable domain (remainder filled in from reference TRBV9 and TRBJ2-5): DSGVTQTPKHLITATGQRVTLRCSPRSGDLSVYWYQQSLDQGLQFLIQYYNGEERAKGNILERFSAQQFPDLHSELNLSSLELGDSALYFCASSVGHQETQYFGPGTRLLVL.

The genes are TRBV7-2 and TRBJ2-7, with TRBD1 matching over 7 bases. The ends lost 4 bases at V and 3 bases at J; junction bases unmatched: 3. This CDR3 has 13 residues. Germline V gene data show CDR1 as SGHTA and CDR2 as FQGNSA. The DNA of the CDR3 is TGTGCCAGCAGCTGGACAGGTCACTACGAGCAGTACTTC. It codes for CASSWTGHYEQYF.

The sample holds many counts of this clonotype. This sequence joins TRBV7-9 and TRBJ2-3; 13 bases are a match to TRBD2. The CDR3 has 17 amino acids. With 5 bases clipped from V and 5 bases from J, the junction kept 10 bases outside the gene matches. Germline CDR1 is SEHNR and CDR2 is FQNEAQ (reference sequence). For the CDR3, the DNA is TGTGCCAGCAGCGCCCAGACTAGCGGGAGGATTGGAGATACGCAGTATTTT. This encodes CASSAQTSGRIGDTQYF. The full variable domain, completed using reference TRBV7-9 and TRBJ2-3, is DTGVSQNPRHKITKRGQNVTFRCDPISEHNRLYWYRQTLGQGPEFLTYFQNEAQLEKSRLLSDRFSAERPKGSFSTLEIQRTEQGDSAMYLCASSAQTSGRIGDTQYFGPGTRLTVL.

There are many counts of this clonotype. The rearrangement links TRBV2 to TRBJ2-5, with D perhaps TRBD1 (6 bases). Trimming cost V 4 bases and J 4 bases, with 13 bases left between them. This CDR3 region has 14 residues. Germline-derived CDR1 and CDR2 are SNHLY and FYNNEI. The CDR3 sequence is CASSVGGHGETQYF. Written as DNA, the CDR3 is TGTGCCAGCAGTGTTGGGGGACACGGAGAGACCCAGTACTTC.

The gene calls are TRBV2 and TRBJ2-7; no clear D. Germline CDR1 and CDR2: SNHLY and FYNNEI. Trimming removed 2 bases from V and 3 bases from J, with 11 bases in between. The CDR3 runs 14 residues. The CDR3 is CASSEFGIGYEQYF. As DNA, the CDR3 is TGTGCCAGCAGTGAATTCGGTATTGGCTACGAGCAGTACTTC.

Concerning this clonotype itself: Given a much more abundant clone one base away, this may be a read error. The J gene is TRBJ2-2, the V gene TRBV28; 16 nucleotides line up with TRBD2. The CDR3 is 19 residues long. Germline V gives CDR1 MDHEN, CDR2 SYDVKM. This CDR3 reads CASSAQGLAGGRDTGKLFF. DNA of the CDR3: TGTGCCAGCAGTGCCCAGGGACTAGCGGGAGGGCGCGACACCGGGAAGCTGTTTTTT.

The genes are TRBV4-1 and TRBJ1-2; D perhaps matches TRBD1 (5 bases). Between the trimmed V and J ends, which lost 1 base and 4 bases, there was a span of 16 bases. Looked up from germline, CDR1 is MGHRA and CDR2 is YSYEKL. CDR3 length: 16 residues. The CDR3 spells CASSQGISPGGYGYTF. CDR3 nucleotide sequence: TGCGCCAGCAGCCAAGGGATTTCACCGGGGGGCTATGGCTACACCTTC.

This clonotype was found once. The gene calls are TRBV24-1 and TRBJ1-5; 7 bases are shared with TRBD1. This CDR3 is built from 14 residues. The germline V gene has CDR1 KGHDR and CDR2 SFDVKD. The CDR3 is CARGGTVRSQPQHF. For the CDR3, the DNA is TGTGCTAGAGGGGGGACAGTGAGAAGTCAGCCCCAGCATTTT.

J is TRBJ1-1 and V is TRBV25-1; 11 positions agree with TRBD1. Germline V gives CDR1 MGHDK, CDR2 SYGVNS. The CDR3 sequence is 14 residues long. CDR3 DNA: TGTGCTAGCGGACAGGGGGCAAGAAACACTGAAGCTTTCTTT. The encoded protein is CASGQGARNTEAFF.

This chain uses TRBV10-3 with TRBJ1-3; D is unresolved. The CDR3 sequence is 16 residues long. In germline, CDR1 is ENHRY, CDR2 SYGVKD. V gave up 10 bases and J gave up 0 bases, with 19 bases separating them. The CDR3 bases are TGTGCCAGCATTCTCCGACACGCCAGCTCTGGAAACACCATATATTTT. This encodes CASILRHASSGNTIYF.

The chain uses TRBV7-3 and TRBJ2-7; 7 positions agree with TRBD2. CDR3 length: 13 residues. Germline CDR1 reads SGHTA; CDR2 reads FQGTGA. The V segment lost 0 bases and the J segment 7 bases; nucleotides outside the gene matches: 3. Here the CDR3 DNA reads TGTGCCAGCAGCTTAACGCGGGGGAAGGAGCAGTACTTC. Amino acid sequence: CASSLTRGKEQYF.

This clonotype occurred many times. This chain joins TRBV6-6 and TRBJ1-2; 7 positions match TRBD1. Unmatched junction bases numbered 5, after V lost 6 bases and J lost 4 bases. CDR1 is MNHNY, CDR2 SVGAGI, per germline (reference sequence). This CDR3 comprises 13 residues. This CDR3 reads CASRQGQGYGYTF. The CDR3, as DNA: TGTGCCAGCAGACAGGGGCAGGGCTATGGCTACACCTTC.

This clonotype was counted only a few times. J is TRBJ2-3 and V is TRBV7-9, with D possibly being TRBD2 (5 bases). The CDR3 runs 15 residues. V lost 0 bases and J lost 2, with 9 bases in between. Germline V gene lookup returns CDR1 SEHNR and CDR2 FQNEAQ (reference sequence). Written as DNA, the CDR3 is TGTGCCAGCAGCTTAGCGCTCGGGAACACAGATACGCAGTATTTT. This translates into CASSLALGNTDTQYF. The entire variable domain, with the rest obtained from reference TRBV7-9 and TRBJ2-3, is as follows: DTGVSQNPRHKITKRGQNVTFRCDPISEHNRLYWYRQTLGQGPEFLTYFQNEAQLEKSRLLSDRFSAERPKGSFSTLEIQRTEQGDSAMYLCASSLALGNTDTQYFGPGTRLTVL.

V gene TRBV5-4 combines with J gene TRBJ1-1; weak D call: TRBD1 (6 bases). The ends were cut back, 4 bases at V and 8 bases at J, with 18 bases in the middle. CDR3 length: 14 amino acids. Germline CDR1 reads SGHNT; CDR2 reads YYREEE (reference sequence). The CDR3 coding sequence is TGTGCCAGCAGCGTTCGGACAGACCTGGGGGAAGCTTTCTTT. It yields the protein CASSVRTDLGEAFF.

This chain joins TRBV5-1 and TRBJ1-2, with a weak D call TRBD1 (6 bases). The V gene lost 4 bases and the J gene lost 4 bases, with 20 bases spanning the gap. Germline V gene data show CDR1 as SGHRS and CDR2 as YFSETQ. This CDR3 has 16 residues. The CDR3: CASSPVPDSSFYGYTF. CDR3 nucleotides: TGCGCCAGCAGCCCCGTTCCGGACAGTAGCTTCTATGGCTACACCTTC.

This clonotype was counted a single time. The chain employs TRBV12-3 or TRBV12-4 and TRBJ2-5; 9 nucleotides agree with TRBD2. The V and J ends lost 4 bases and 5 bases, in that order; junction bases with no gene match: 17. The CDR3 covers 18 residues. CDR3 in DNA: TGTGCCAGCAGTTACGACAGGGTCGGCGGGAGGGCCCAGGAGACCCAGTACTTC. As protein: CASSYDRVGGRAQETQYF.

The V call is TRBV10-2, the J call TRBJ1-1; 7 nucleotides match TRBD1. Trimming took 4 bases from V and 6 from J; bases not matched to a gene: 5. Looked up from germline, CDR1 is WSHSY and CDR2 is SAAADI. The CDR3 covers 13 residues. CDR3: CASSVQRGPEAFF. The CDR3 DNA reads as TGCGCCAGCAGTGTACAGAGGGGGCCTGAAGCTTTCTTT.

The V and J genes are TRBV25-1 and TRBJ1-5, with a possible D match to TRBD1 (6 bases). V gave up 4 bases and J gave up 7 bases, with 17 bases separating them. This CDR3 contains 15 residues. Looked up from germline, CDR1 is MGHDK and CDR2 is SYGVNS. CDR3 sequence reads: CASSARGGGGQPQHF. The CDR3 bases are TGTGCCAGCAGTGCTAGAGGGGGGGGAGGGCAGCCCCAGCATTTT.